A single TCR beta chain is shown here with its context. Its antigen is unidentified. These data come from a study of T cell responses to AZD1222 COVID-19 vaccine. CDR1 and CDR2 (germline): KGHSH, LQKENI. The CDR3 covers 15 residues. Trimming took 3 bases from V and 5 from J, leaving 16 bases between them. Only in-frame clones appear in the TCRdb table, and some are missing; sequencing was by immunoSEQ multiplex PCR. The sample has around 120,000 clones, around nine tenths seen once. Overall study results and limits: Repertoire samples came only from after the peak T cell response. Along spike, vaccine-associated CD4 TCRs were found throughout, with dominance at 160-218 and 743-854.

The material sequenced was peripheral blood, taken on day 0 of AZD1222 vaccination. The clonotype was recovered from an adult in good health. This chain uses TRBV18 with TRBJ1-1; D is possibly TRBD1 (6 bases). The CDR3 sequence is CASSPQLAGQTEAFF. The DNA of the CDR3 is TGTGCCAGCTCACCTCAGTTAGCCGGACAGACTGAAGCTTTCTTT.